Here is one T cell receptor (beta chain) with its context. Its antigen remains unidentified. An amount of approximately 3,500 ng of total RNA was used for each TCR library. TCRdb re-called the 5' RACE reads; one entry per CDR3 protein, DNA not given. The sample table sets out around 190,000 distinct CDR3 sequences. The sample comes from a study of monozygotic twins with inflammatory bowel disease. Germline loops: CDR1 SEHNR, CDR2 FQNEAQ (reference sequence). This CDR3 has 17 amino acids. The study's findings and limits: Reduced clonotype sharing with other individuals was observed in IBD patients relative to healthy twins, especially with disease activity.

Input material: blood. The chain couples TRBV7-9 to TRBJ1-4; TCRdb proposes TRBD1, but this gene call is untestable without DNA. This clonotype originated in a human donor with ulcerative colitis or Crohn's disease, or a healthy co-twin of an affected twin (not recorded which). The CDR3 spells CASSWAAPGQLGEKLFF.